This T cell receptor (beta chain) was sequenced during a study of T cell changes during pregnancy in multiple sclerosis. The CDR3 extends over 13 amino acids. Trimming took 3 bases from V and 7 from J; bases not matched to a gene: 4. The germline CDR1 and CDR2 sequences are SGHNT and YYREEE (reference sequence). Only in-frame clones appear in the TCRdb table, and some are missing; sequencing was by immunoSEQ multiplex PCR. The top ten hold about 3% of the sample, which has tens of thousands of clones, 92% seen once. This TCR was recovered from a female donor with multiple sclerosis, enrolled in a pregnancy study. The specimen was peripheral blood, collected before pregnancy. The V and J genes are TRBV5-4 and TRBJ2-4; 7 bases line up with TRBD2. The CDR3 DNA reads TGTGCCAGCAGCTGGGGGGGGTTTAACATTCAGTACTTC. Amino acids: CASSWGGFNIQYF.